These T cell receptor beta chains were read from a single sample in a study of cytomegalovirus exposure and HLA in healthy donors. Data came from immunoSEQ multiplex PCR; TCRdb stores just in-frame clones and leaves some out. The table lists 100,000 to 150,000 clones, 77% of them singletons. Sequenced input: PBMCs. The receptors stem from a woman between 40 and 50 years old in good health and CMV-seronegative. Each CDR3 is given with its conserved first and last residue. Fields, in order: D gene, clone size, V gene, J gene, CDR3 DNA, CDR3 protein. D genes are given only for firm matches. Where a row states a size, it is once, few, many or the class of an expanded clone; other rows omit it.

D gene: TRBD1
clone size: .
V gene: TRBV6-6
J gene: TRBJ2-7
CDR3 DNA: TGTGCCAGCAGTCAGACGACAGGGCACTACGAGCAGTACTTC
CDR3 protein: CASSQTTGHYEQYF

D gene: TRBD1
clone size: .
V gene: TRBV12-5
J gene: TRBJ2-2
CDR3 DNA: TGTGCTAGTGGTTTGGGTATCGGGACAGCAAAGAACACCGGGGAGCTGTTTTTT
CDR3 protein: CASGLGIGTAKNTGELFF

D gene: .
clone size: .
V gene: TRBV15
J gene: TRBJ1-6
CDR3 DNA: TGTGCCACCGGGGAAGGAGGTCGAAATTTCCCTACCCTCCACTTT
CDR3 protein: CATGEGGRNFPTLHF

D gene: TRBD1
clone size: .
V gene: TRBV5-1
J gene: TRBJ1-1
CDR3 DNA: TGCGCCAGCAATTTCCCCGCACAGGGGGCCACTGAAGCTTTCTTT
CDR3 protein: CASNFPAQGATEAFF

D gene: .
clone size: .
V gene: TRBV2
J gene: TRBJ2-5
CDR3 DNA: TGTGCCAGCACCCTGGAGGGCCAGGGGACCCAGTACTTC
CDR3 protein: CASTLEGQGTQYF

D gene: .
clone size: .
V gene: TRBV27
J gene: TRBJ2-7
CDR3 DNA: TGTGCCAGCAGTCGAGGGTCCTACGAGCAGTACTTC
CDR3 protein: CASSRGSYEQYF

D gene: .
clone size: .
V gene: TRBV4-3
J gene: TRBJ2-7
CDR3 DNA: TGCGCCAGCAGCCAAGAATGGGACGGGGGGCCTCCCAACGAGCAGTACTTC
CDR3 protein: CASSQEWDGGPPNEQYF

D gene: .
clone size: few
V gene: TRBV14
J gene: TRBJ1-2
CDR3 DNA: TGTGCCAGCAGCCCCTACCGGAACTTAAGGACAGCTAACTATGGCTACACCTTC
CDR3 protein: CASSPYRNLRTANYGYTF

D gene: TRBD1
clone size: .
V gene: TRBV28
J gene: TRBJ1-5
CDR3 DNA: TGTGCCAGCACCTACCGGGACAGGGGTCAGCCCCAGCATTTT
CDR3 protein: CASTYRDRGQPQHF

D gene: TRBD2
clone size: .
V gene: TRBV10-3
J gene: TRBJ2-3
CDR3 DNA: TGTGCCTCTCGACTAGCGGGGGGCCGCACAGATACGCAGTATTTT
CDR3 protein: CASRLAGGRTDTQYF